What follows are 5 T cell receptor beta chains derived from one specimen sequenced in a study of regulatory T cells in long-lasting Graves disease. Arm-PCR of CDR3 regions and iRepertoire HTBI primers were used to build TCR beta libraries. TCRdb processed the multiplex PCR reads anew with MiXCR; each CDR3 protein has one entry. Of approximately 470,000 distinct CDR3 sequences listed, around 15% are singletons. Time point indicated: newly diagnosed GD, antithyroid drugs for less than 3 months. The authors made the TCR library using RNA they extracted from PBMCs. These records were also assigned to another study, of T cells in Graves' hyperthyroidism and ophthalmopathy.

Specimen: peripheral blood mononuclear cells (PBMCs), collected at new diagnosis, from a patient treated with antithyroid drugs. The receptors come from a man between 35 and 55 years old with Graves disease.

This clonotype was observed a few times. The V call is TRBV19, the J call TRBJ2-2, with D tentatively TRBD2 (6 bases). Trimming stripped 2 bases from V and 6 bases from J, with 7 bases between. Germline assignment: CDR1 LNHDA and CDR2 SQIVND (reference sequence). The CDR3 length is 13 residues. The CDR3 region is CASSIRGAGELFF. In nucleotides, the CDR3 is TGTGCCAGTAGTATACGCGGGGCCGGGGAGCTGTTTTTT.

This clonotype was seen only a few times. The rearrangement uses TRBV7-3 and TRBJ2-3; 12 bases line up with TRBD2. The V gene's germline CDR1 is SGHTA and CDR2 FQGTGA. The CDR3 length is 15 residues. V lost 5 bases to trimming and J lost 6 bases; unmatched junction nucleotides: 6. Here the CDR3 reads CASSPRLAGADTQYF. The CDR3 DNA follows: TGTGCCAGCAGCCCTAGACTAGCGGGAGCGGATACGCAGTATTTT.

There are many counts of this clonotype. The chain joins TRBV5-6 to TRBJ2-4; D call uncertain. CDR3 length: 14 amino acids. CDR1 and CDR2 (germline): SGHDT, YYEEEE. V shed 1 base and J shed 0 bases, with 5 bases lying between them. Written as DNA, the CDR3 is TGTGCCAGCAGCTTGCGCCTAGCCAAAAACATTCAGTACTTC. This gives the protein CASSLRLAKNIQYF.

This clonotype has a single count. The chain employs TRBV5-1 and TRBJ2-5, with D possibly TRBD1 on 5 matching bases. The V end was cut by 4 bases, the J end by 1 base, with 14 bases between. Germline V lookup: CDR1 SGHRS, CDR2 YFSETQ. This CDR3 spans 15 amino acids. The chain's CDR3 is CASSPIGQVQETQYF. The CDR3 nucleotides are TGCGCCAGCAGCCCTATAGGACAAGTCCAAGAGACCCAGTACTTC.

This clonotype was seen a few times. The chain carries TRBV5-1 and TRBJ1-3; D remains ambiguous. Germline CDR1 and CDR2: SGHRS and YFSETQ. Trimming cost V 2 bases and J 0 bases, with 15 bases left between them. CDR3 length: 17 residues. DNA of the CDR3: TGCGCCAGCAGCTTCGGCGACGGCAGTAGCTCTGGAAACACCATATATTTT. Translation: CASSFGDGSSSGNTIYF.